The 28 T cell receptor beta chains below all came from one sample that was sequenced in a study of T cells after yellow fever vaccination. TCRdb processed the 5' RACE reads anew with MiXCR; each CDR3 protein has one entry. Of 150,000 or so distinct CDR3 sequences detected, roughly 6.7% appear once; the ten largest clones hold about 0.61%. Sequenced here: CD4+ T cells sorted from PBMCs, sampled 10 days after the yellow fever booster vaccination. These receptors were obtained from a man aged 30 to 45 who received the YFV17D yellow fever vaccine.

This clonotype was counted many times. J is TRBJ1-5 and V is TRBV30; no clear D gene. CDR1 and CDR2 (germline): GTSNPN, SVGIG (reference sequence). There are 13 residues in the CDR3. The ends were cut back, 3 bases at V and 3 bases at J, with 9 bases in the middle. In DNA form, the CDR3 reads TGTGCCTGGAGCCGGCAGGACAATCAGCCCCAGCATTTT. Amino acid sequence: CAWSRQDNQPQHF.

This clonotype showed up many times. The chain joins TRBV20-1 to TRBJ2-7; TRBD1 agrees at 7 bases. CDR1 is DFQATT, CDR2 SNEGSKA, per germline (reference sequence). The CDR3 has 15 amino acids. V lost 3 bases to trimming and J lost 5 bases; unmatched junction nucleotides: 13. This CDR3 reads CSARDQGQNINEQYF. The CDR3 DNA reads TGCAGTGCTAGGGATCAGGGACAGAACATAAACGAGCAGTACTTC.

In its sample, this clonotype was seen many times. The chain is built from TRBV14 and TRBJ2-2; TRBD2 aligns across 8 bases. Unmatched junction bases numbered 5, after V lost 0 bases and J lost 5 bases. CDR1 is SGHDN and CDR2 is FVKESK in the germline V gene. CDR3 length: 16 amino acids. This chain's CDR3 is CASSQETGGITGELFF. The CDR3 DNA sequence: TGTGCCAGCAGCCAAGAAACGGGAGGGATTACCGGGGAGCTGTTTTTT.

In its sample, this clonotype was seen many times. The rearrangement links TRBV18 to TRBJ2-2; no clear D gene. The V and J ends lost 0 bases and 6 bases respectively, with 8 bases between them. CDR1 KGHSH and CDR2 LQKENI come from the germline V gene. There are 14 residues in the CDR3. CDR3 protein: CASSPPMPAGELFF. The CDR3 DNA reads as TGTGCCAGCTCACCACCGATGCCGGCCGGGGAGCTGTTTTTT.

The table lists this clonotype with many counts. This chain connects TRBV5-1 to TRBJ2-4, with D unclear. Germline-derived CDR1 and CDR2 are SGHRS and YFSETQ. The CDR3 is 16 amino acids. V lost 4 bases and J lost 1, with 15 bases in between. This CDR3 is CASSRDWPTAKNIQYF. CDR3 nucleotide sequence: TGCGCCAGCAGCCGCGATTGGCCCACTGCCAAAAACATTCAGTACTTC.

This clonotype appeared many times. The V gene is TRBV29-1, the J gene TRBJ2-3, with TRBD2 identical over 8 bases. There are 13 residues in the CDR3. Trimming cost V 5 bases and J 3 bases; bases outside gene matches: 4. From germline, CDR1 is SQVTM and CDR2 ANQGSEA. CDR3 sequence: CSVRGRQTDTQYF. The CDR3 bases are TGCAGCGTTCGCGGGAGGCAAACAGATACGCAGTATTTT.

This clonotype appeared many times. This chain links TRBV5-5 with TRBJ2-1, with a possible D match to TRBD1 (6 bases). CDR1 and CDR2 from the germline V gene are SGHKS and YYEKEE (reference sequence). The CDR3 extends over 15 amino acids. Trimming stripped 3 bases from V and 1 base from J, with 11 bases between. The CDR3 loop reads CASSYRVISYNEQFF. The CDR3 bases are TGTGCCAGCAGCTACAGGGTTATATCCTACAATGAGCAGTTCTTC.

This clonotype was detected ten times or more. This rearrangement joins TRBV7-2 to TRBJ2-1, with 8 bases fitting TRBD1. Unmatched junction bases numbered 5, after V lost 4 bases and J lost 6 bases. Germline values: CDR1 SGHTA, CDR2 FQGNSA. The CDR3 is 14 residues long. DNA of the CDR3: TGTGCCAGCAGCTGGACAGGGTCTCGCAATGAGCAGTTCTTC. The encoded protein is CASSWTGSRNEQFF.

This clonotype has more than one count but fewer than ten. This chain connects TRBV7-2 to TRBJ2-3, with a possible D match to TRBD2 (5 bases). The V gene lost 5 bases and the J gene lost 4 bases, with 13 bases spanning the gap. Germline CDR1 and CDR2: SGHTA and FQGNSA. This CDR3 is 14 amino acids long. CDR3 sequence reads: CASSRRVEADTQYF. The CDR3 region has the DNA TGTGCCAGCAGCCGTCGGGTGGAGGCAGATACGCAGTATTTT.

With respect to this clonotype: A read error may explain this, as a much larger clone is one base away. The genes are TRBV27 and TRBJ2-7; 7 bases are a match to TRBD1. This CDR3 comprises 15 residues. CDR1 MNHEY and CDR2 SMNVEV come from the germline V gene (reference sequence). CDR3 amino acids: CTSSFRLGQAYEQYF. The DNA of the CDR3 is TGTACCAGCAGTTTTAGGCTAGGACAGGCCTACGAGCAGTACTTC.

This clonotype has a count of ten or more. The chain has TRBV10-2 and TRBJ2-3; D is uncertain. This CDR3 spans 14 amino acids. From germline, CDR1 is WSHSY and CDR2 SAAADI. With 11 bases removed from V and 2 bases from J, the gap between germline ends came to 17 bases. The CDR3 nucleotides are TGCGCCGGGTCGAACAGCTTAGACACAGATACGCAGTATTTT. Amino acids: CAGSNSLDTDTQYF.

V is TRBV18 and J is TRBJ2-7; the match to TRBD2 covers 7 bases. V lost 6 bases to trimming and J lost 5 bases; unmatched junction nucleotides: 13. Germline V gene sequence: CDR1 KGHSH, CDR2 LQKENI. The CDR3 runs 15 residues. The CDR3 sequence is CASSPGVAGLNEQYF. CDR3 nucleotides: TGTGCCAGCTCCCCCGGAGTAGCGGGTCTCAACGAGCAGTACTTC.

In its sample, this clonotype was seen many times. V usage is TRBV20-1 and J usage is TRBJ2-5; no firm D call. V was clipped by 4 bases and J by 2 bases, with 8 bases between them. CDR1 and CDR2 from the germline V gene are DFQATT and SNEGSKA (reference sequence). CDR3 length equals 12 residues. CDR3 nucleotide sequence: TGCAGTGCTAAAGGGCAGCAAGAGACCCAGTACTTC. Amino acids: CSAKGQQETQYF.

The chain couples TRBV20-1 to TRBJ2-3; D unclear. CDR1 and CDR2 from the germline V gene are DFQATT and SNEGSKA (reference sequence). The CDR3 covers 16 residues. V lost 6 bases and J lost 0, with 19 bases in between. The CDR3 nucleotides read TGCAGTGCCCGCGGCCTAGAGAGTGCTAGCACAGATACGCAGTATTTT. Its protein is CSARGLESASTDTQYF.

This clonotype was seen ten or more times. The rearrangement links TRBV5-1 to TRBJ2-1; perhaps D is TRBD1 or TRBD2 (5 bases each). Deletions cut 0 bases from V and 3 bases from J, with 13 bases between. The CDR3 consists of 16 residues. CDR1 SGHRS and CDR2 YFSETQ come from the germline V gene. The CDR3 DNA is TGCGCCAGCAGCTTGGCAGGGACCCGTAGCTACAATGAGCAGTTCTTC. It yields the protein CASSLAGTRSYNEQFF.

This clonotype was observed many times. CDR3 protein: CSARIGYEQYF. The CDR3 DNA sequence: TGCAGTGCTAGAATAGGGTACGAGCAGTACTTC. The rearrangement links TRBV20-1 to TRBJ2-7; no firm D call. Per the germline V gene, CDR1 is DFQATT and CDR2 is SNEGSKA (reference sequence). This CDR3 spans 11 amino acids. V was trimmed by 2 bases and J by 4 bases, leaving 6 bases between them.

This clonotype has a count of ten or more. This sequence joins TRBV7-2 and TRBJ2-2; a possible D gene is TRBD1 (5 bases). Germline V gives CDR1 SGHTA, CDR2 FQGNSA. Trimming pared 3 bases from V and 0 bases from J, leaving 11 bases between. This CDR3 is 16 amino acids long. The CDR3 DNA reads TGTGCCAGCAGCTTGCAACAGGTGCCGAACACCGGGGAGCTGTTTTTT. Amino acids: CASSLQQVPNTGELFF.

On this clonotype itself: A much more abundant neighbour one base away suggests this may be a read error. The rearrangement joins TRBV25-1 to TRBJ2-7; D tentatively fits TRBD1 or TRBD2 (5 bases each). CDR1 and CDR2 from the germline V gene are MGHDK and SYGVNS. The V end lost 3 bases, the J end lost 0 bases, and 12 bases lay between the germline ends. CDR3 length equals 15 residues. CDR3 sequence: CASSDARDGSYEQYF. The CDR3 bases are TGTGCCAGCAGTGACGCCCGGGACGGCTCCTACGAGCAGTACTTC.

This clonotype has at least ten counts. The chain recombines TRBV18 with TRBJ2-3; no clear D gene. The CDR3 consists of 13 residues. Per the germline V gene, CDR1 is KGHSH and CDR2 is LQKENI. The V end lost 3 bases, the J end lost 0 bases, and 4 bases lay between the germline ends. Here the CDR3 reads CASSPPSTDTQYF. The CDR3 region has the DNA TGTGCCAGCTCACCGCCTAGCACAGATACGCAGTATTTT.

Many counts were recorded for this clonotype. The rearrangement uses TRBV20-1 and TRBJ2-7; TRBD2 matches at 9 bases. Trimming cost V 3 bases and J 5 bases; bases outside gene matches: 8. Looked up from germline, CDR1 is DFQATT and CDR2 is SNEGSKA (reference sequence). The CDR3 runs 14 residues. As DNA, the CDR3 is TGCAGTGCTAGTGCGGTAGCGGGAGCCCACGAGCAGTACTTC. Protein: CSASAVAGAHEQYF.

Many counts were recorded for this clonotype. In DNA, the CDR3 is TGCGCCAGCAGCCCAACAGGGGCTATTAACATTCAGTACTTC. Translation: CASSPTGAINIQYF. The V gene is TRBV5-1, the J gene TRBJ2-4, with TRBD1 identical over 7 bases. The V and J ends lost 4 bases and 7 bases, in that order; junction bases with no gene match: 8. CDR3 size: 14 residues. Germline V gene data show CDR1 as SGHRS and CDR2 as YFSETQ.

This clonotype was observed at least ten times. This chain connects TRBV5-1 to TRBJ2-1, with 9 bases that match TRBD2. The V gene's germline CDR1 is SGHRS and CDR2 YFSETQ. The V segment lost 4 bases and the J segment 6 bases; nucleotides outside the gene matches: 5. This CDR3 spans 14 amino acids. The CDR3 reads CASSHQLAGNEQFF. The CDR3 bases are TGCGCCAGCAGCCACCAACTAGCGGGCAATGAGCAGTTCTTC.

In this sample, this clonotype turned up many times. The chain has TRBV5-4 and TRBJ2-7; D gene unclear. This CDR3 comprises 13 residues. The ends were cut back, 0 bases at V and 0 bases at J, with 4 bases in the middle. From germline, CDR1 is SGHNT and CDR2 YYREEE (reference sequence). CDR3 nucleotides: TGTGCCAGCAGCTTGGGCTTCTCCTACGAGCAGTACTTC. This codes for CASSLGFSYEQYF.

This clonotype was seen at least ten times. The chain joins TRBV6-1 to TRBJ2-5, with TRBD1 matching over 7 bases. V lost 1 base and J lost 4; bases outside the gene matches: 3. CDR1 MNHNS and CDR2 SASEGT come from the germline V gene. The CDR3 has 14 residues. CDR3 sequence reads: CASSEDRGLETQYF. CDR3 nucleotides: TGTGCCAGCAGTGAAGACAGGGGTTTAGAGACCCAGTACTTC.

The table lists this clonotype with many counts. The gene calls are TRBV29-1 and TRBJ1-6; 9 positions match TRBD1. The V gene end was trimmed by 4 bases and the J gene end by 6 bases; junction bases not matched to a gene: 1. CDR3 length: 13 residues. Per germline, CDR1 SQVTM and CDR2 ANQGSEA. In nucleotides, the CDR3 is TGCAGCGTTGCGACAGGGGGTAATTCACCCCTCCACTTT. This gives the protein CSVATGGNSPLHF.

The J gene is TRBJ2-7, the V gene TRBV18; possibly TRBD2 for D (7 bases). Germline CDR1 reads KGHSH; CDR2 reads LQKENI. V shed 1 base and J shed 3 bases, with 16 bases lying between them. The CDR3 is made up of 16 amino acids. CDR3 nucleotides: TGTGCCAGCTCACCACAAAGCGGGACAATTCTCTACGAGCAGTACTTC. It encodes CASSPQSGTILYEQYF.

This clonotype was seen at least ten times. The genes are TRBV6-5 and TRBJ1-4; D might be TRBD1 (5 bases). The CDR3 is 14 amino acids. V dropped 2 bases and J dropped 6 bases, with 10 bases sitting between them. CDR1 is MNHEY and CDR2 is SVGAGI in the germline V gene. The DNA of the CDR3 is TGTGCCAGCAGTTACCCGGGGGTATATGAAAAACTGTTTTTT. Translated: CASSYPGVYEKLFF.

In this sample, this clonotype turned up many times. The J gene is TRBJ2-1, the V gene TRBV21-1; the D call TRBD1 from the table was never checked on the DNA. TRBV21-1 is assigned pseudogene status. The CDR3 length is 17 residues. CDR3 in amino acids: CASNPTGVKIIQNEQFF. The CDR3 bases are TGTGCCAGCAACCCGACAGGGGTCAAGATAATACAGAATGAGCAGTTCTTC.